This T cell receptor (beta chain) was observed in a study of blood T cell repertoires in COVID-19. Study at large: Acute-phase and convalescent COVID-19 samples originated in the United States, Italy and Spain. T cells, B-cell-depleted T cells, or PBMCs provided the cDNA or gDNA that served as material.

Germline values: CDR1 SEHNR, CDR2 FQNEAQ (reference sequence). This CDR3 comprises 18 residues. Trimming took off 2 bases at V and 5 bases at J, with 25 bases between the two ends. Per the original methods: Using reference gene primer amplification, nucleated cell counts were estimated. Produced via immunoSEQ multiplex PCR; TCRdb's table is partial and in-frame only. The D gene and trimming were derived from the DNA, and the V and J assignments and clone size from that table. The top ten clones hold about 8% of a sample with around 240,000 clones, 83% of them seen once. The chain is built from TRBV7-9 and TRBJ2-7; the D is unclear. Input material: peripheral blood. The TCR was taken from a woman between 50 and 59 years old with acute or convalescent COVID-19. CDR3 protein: CASSLRSDWRQQINEQYF. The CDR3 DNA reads TGTGCCAGCAGCTTAAGGTCCGATTGGCGCCAACAGATAAACGAGCAGTACTTC.